This T cell receptor beta chain was captured in a study of early T cells in non-severe SARS-CoV-2 infection. The overall study: With bulk RNA from unsorted whole blood as input, sequencing yielded unpaired chains.

Study-wide findings and caveats: Anti-spike CD8 responses were favored by VDJdb matching, which missed private and CD4 specificities.

About this clonotype: Its antigen is unidentified.

J gave up 0 bases and V 6 bases, and 5 bases lay outside the gene matches. From germline, CDR1 is DFQATT and CDR2 SNEGSKA (reference sequence). This CDR3 has 13 amino acids. TCRdb reanalysed the 5' RACE reads using MiXCR and keeps one entry per CDR3 protein. This table has tens of thousands of distinct CDR3 sequences, around an eighth appearing once. The receptor was isolated from an adult who was a healthcare worker with PCR-confirmed SARS-CoV-2 infection or an uninfected control (not recorded which). The sequenced sample consisted of whole blood. V gene TRBV20-1 combines with J gene TRBJ2-7, with TRBD1 matching 7 bases. In DNA, the CDR3 is TGCAGTGCCACTCGGGACAGCTCCTACGAGCAGTACTTC. This codes for CSATRDSSYEQYF.